This T cell receptor (beta chain) was captured by sequencing in a study of lymphopenia after photon versus proton radiotherapy. Generated by immunoSEQ multiplex PCR, the TCRdb table keeps only in-frame clones and is missing some. The sample consists of 23,000 or so clones, 87% of them appearing once. With 7 bases clipped from V and 4 bases from J, the junction kept 5 bases outside the gene matches. Germline assignment: CDR1 SQVTM and CDR2 ANQGSEA. CDR3 length: 12 residues. This TCR came from a man aged 50 to 59 with gastric cancer. The chain uses TRBV29-1 and TRBJ1-1, with 8 bases aligning to TRBD1. The sequencing here drew on peripheral blood, taken from a patient treated with photon-based radiotherapy. The CDR3 protein is CSALTGATEAFF. CDR3 bases: TGCAGCGCCCTGACAGGGGCCACTGAAGCTTTCTTT.